Shown below are 9 T cell receptor beta chains from a single sample sequenced in a study of cytomegalovirus exposure and HLA in healthy donors. PCR involved 60 Vbeta and 13 Jbeta primers. Sequenced by immunoSEQ multiplex PCR; TCRdb stores in-frame clones only, minus some. This table holds 150,000 to 200,000 clones, roughly 80% found once. Sample: PBMCs. These receptors all come from a man aged 50-60 years in good health and CMV-seropositive.

The chain couples TRBV28 to TRBJ1-2, with D tentatively TRBD1 (6 bases). The CDR3 is 15 residues long. Germline loops: CDR1 MDHEN, CDR2 SYDVKM. V was clipped by 2 bases and J by 3 bases, with 13 bases between them. In nucleotides, the CDR3 is TGTGCCAGCAGTTTAGGACAGTTTGTTGACTATGGCTACACCTTC. Protein sequence: CASSLGQFVDYGYTF.

This rearrangement joins TRBV10-3 to TRBJ2-7, with a possible D match to TRBD2 (5 bases). The germline CDR1 and CDR2 sequences are ENHRY and SYGVKD. This CDR3 has 11 residues. V dropped 7 bases and J dropped 6 bases, with 10 bases sitting between them. CDR3 sequence (DNA): TGTGCCATCAAAGGTCGGGGCGAGCAGTACTTC. It yields the protein CAIKGRGEQYF.

The chain carries TRBV27 and TRBJ2-5, with D possibly matching TRBD2 (6 bases). This CDR3 contains 14 residues. CDR1 and CDR2 from the germline V gene are MNHEY and SMNVEV (reference sequence). Trimming removed 8 bases from V and 2 bases from J, with 15 bases in between. CDR3 protein: CASARRELQETQYF. The CDR3 nucleotides read TGTGCCAGCGCGAGACGGGAGTTACAAGAGACCCAGTACTTC.

The chain has TRBV4-3 and TRBJ2-7; the match to TRBD1 covers 7 bases. The CDR3 is made up of 14 amino acids. The ends lost 0 bases at V and 2 bases at J; junction bases unmatched: 1. The germline CDR1 and CDR2 sequences are LGHNA and YSLEER. In nucleotides, the CDR3 is TGCGCCAGCAGCCAAGACGGGACAGCCTACGAGCAGTACTTC. Amino acid sequence: CASSQDGTAYEQYF.

The chain couples TRBV9 to TRBJ2-1; 10 bases line up with TRBD1. The ends lost 3 bases at V and 8 bases at J; junction bases unmatched: 11. The CDR3 sequence is 16 residues long. The V gene's germline CDR1 is SGDLS and CDR2 YYNGEE. CDR3 region: CASSADRGLAFDEQFF. CDR3 DNA sequence: TGTGCCAGCAGCGCCGACAGGGGGCTCGCATTCGATGAGCAGTTCTTC. The complete variable domain, with remaining parts taken from reference TRBV9 and TRBJ2-1, reads DSGVTQTPKHLITATGQRVTLRCSPRSGDLSVYWYQQSLDQGLQFLIQYYNGEERAKGNILERFSAQQFPDLHSELNLSSLELGDSALYFCASSADRGLAFDEQFFGPGTRLTVL.

The chain combines TRBV11-2 with TRBJ1-2; perhaps TRBD1 as D (5 bases). The germline V gene has CDR1 SGHAT and CDR2 FQNNGV. The CDR3 spans 13 residues. The V and J ends lost 4 bases and 8 bases respectively, with 14 bases between them. The CDR3 spells CASSSKPYRGYTF. The CDR3 nucleotides are TGTGCCAGCAGCTCCAAACCATACAGGGGCTACACCTTC.

This chain uses TRBV7-2 with TRBJ1-4, with 7 bases fitting TRBD1. Germline CDR1 and CDR2: SGHTA and FQGNSA. This CDR3 has 13 residues. Germline trimming cut 9 bases from V and 5 bases from J; bases unmatched to any gene: 6. Written as DNA, the CDR3 is TGTGCCAGAACGGGCAGGGGGAATGAAAAACTGTTTTTT. It is translated as CARTGRGNEKLFF.

This sequence joins TRBV6-1 and TRBJ2-5; 9 bases map to TRBD2. Germline values: CDR1 MNHNS, CDR2 SASEGT. J was trimmed by 4 bases and V by 7 bases; bases with no gene match: 4. This CDR3 region has 13 residues. The CDR3 nucleotides are TGTGCCAGCAACCTAGCGGGGAGAGAGACCCAGTACTTC. Encoded protein: CASNLAGRETQYF.

This chain joins TRBV7-2 and TRBJ2-1, with 10 bases aligning to TRBD1. Trimming removed 4 bases from V and 9 bases from J; junction bases left unmatched: 9. Germline V gives CDR1 SGHTA, CDR2 FQGNSA. The CDR3 extends over 15 amino acids. The CDR3 DNA follows: TGTGCCAGCAGCTCCCAACCGACAGGGGGCGTTGAGCAGTTCTTC. Its translation is CASSSQPTGGVEQFF.